These 20 T cell receptor beta chains originate from one sample sequenced in a study of T cells after somatic rescue of genetic block. Repertoires were generated with immunoSEQ multiplex PCR, while TCRdb's copy carries only in-frame clones and drops some. This repertoire shows about 110,000 clones, about nine tenths found once; its top ten account for roughly 1.5%. The sequencing sample was made of peripheral blood mononuclear cells (PBMCs). Receptor source: a young woman.

The rearrangement uses TRBV7-2 and TRBJ2-3, with 13 bases aligning to TRBD2. Losses at the gene ends were 4 bases for V and 0 bases for J; bases not matched to a gene: 7. The germline CDR1 and CDR2 sequences are SGHTA and FQGNSA. The length of the CDR3 is 18 residues. CDR3 sequence: CASSSRLAGGASTDTQYF. CDR3 coding DNA: TGTGCCAGCAGCTCCAGACTAGCGGGGGGCGCTAGCACAGATACGCAGTATTTT.

The rearrangement links TRBV11-2 to TRBJ2-7; D is ambiguous. Germline CDR1 SGHAT, CDR2 FQNNGV. CDR3 length: 14 amino acids. V was shortened by 2 bases and J by 2 bases, with 10 bases between the two germline ends. The CDR3 loop is CASSLLPGPYEQYF. Written as DNA, the CDR3 is TGTGCCAGCAGCTTACTGCCTGGGCCCTACGAGCAGTACTTC.

In nucleotides, the CDR3 is TGTGCCAGCAGCAACGGACAGGGACCGTACGAGGAGCTGTTTTTT. Translation: CASSNGQGPYEELFF. The chain carries TRBV7-9 and TRBJ2-2; TRBD1 matches 8 bases. With 5 bases clipped from V and 10 bases from J, the junction kept 12 bases outside the gene matches. Per germline, CDR1 SEHNR and CDR2 FQNEAQ (reference sequence). The CDR3 is 15 residues long. The complete variable domain, with remaining parts taken from reference TRBV7-9 and TRBJ2-2, reads DTGVSQNPRHKITKRGQNVTFRCDPISEHNRLYWYRQTLGQGPEFLTYFQNEAQLEKSRLLSDRFSAERPKGSFSTLEIQRTEQGDSAMYLCASSNGQGPYEELFFGEGSRLTVL.

This chain connects TRBV4-2 to TRBJ2-7; the D gene is possibly TRBD1 (5 bases). This CDR3 has 15 residues. The germline V gene encodes CDR1 LGHNA and CDR2 YNFKEQ. Trimming pared 6 bases from V and 3 bases from J, leaving 18 bases between. The CDR3 sequence is CASSQTDGLLYEQYF. The CDR3 DNA reads TGTGCCAGCAGTCAGACAGACGGCCTACTCTACGAGCAGTACTTC.

A few counts support this clone. CDR3 DNA sequence: TGTGCCAGCAGTCCCGGGTTCTCCTACGAGCAGTACTTC. This sequence encodes CASSPGFSYEQYF. The chain links TRBV6-1 to TRBJ2-7; unclear D gene. The germline V gene encodes CDR1 MNHNS and CDR2 SASEGT. The CDR3 loop spans 13 amino acids. Trimming left V 5 bases short and J 0 bases short, with 8 bases between.

This sequence joins TRBV19 and TRBJ1-2; no clear D. Germline lookup yields CDR1 LNHDA and CDR2 SQIVND (reference sequence). Trimming shortened V by 1 base and J by 5 bases, and 14 bases separated the two germline ends. The CDR3 runs to 15 residues. The CDR3 coding sequence is TGTGCCAGTAGTATAGTAGTGCCCGGAGGATATGGCTACACCTTC. Residues: CASSIVVPGGYGYTF.

The chain employs TRBV28 and TRBJ2-5; 9 bases map to TRBD1. The germline CDR1 and CDR2 sequences are MDHEN and SYDVKM. V gave up 7 bases and J gave up 5 bases; unmatched junction bases: 17. The CDR3 consists of 17 residues. The CDR3 sequence: CASKGTLGTGNLETQYF. CDR3 DNA sequence: TGTGCCAGCAAGGGGACGCTCGGGACAGGGAATCTCGAGACCCAGTACTTC.

The chain combines TRBV19 with TRBJ2-7; 8 positions agree with TRBD1. Germline-derived CDR1 and CDR2 are LNHDA and SQIVND (reference sequence). The CDR3 has 14 amino acids. Losses at the gene ends were 3 bases for V and 6 bases for J; bases not matched to a gene: 7. DNA of the CDR3: TGTGCCAGTAGTATGGTGTGGACAGGGCGCGAGCAGTACTTC. Its translation is CASSMVWTGREQYF.

In DNA, the CDR3 is TGTGCCAGCAGCGGGGGGGTTTCACCCCTCCACTTT. The encoded protein is CASSGGVSPLHF. The chain has TRBV5-5 and TRBJ1-6, with TRBD1 as a possible D gene (5 bases). The CDR3 is made up of 12 amino acids. Germline loops: CDR1 SGHKS, CDR2 YYEKEE (reference sequence). The V gene lost 4 bases and the J gene lost 9 bases, with 8 bases spanning the gap.

The rearrangement links TRBV5-8 to TRBJ2-2, with D unclear. Trimming took off 0 bases at V and 6 bases at J, with 6 bases between the two ends. The CDR3 runs to 13 residues. The germline CDR1 and CDR2 sequences are SGHTS and YDEGEE. The CDR3 region has the DNA TGTGCCAGCAGCTTGGTGGTACCCGGGGAGCTGTTTTTT. Translating gives CASSLVVPGELFF.

The V and J genes are TRBV7-9 and TRBJ1-5, with a possible D match to TRBD1 (5 bases). CDR1 is SEHNR and CDR2 is FQNEAQ in the germline V gene (reference sequence). Between the trimmed V and J ends, which lost 5 bases and 7 bases, there was a span of 15 bases. CDR3 length: 14 residues. Here the CDR3 reads CASSPKGQGQPQHF. In DNA, the CDR3 is TGTGCCAGCAGCCCAAAAGGGCAGGGCCAGCCCCAGCATTTT.

This chain connects TRBV7-2 to TRBJ2-1; the D gene is possibly TRBD1 (5 bases). The ends were cut back, 5 bases at V and 4 bases at J, with 6 bases in the middle. This CDR3 is 12 amino acids long. CDR1 and CDR2 (germline): SGHTA, FQGNSA. The CDR3 loop is CASSDSYNEQFF. CDR3 bases: TGTGCCAGCAGCGACAGTTACAATGAGCAGTTCTTC.

The V gene is TRBV29-1, the J gene TRBJ2-5, with 9 bases that match TRBD1. The ends lost 3 bases at V and 2 bases at J; junction bases unmatched: 4. The CDR3 totals 14 residues. CDR1 is SQVTM, CDR2 ANQGSEA, per germline. In DNA form, the CDR3 reads TGCAGCGTTGAGGGACAGGGAGGTCAAGAGACCCAGTACTTC. It translates to CSVEGQGGQETQYF.

The chain recombines TRBV18 with TRBJ1-3; D call uncertain. Trimming shortened V by 3 bases and J by 8 bases, and 8 bases separated the two germline ends. The CDR3 length is 12 residues. The V gene's germline CDR1 is KGHSH and CDR2 LQKENI. The CDR3 coding sequence is TGTGCCAGCTCACCTCAAGGAGACACCATATATTTT. It encodes CASSPQGDTIYF.

The chain uses TRBV30 and TRBJ1-5; D might be TRBD1 (6 bases). Trimming removed 3 bases from V and 1 base from J, with 7 bases in between. CDR3 size: 13 residues. Germline CDR1 reads GTSNPN; CDR2 reads SVGIG (reference sequence). CDR3 sequence (DNA): TGTGCCTGGAGACAGGGAAGCAATCAGCCCCAGCATTTT. It codes for CAWRQGSNQPQHF. Supplemented by reference TRBV30 and TRBJ1-5, the full variable domain reads SQTIHQWPATLVQPVGSPLSLECTVEGTSNPNLYWYRQAAGRGLQLLFYSVGIGQISSEVPQNLSASRPQDRQFILSSKKLLLSDSGFYLCAWRQGSNQPQHFGDGTRLSIL.

The gene calls are TRBV7-2 and TRBJ1-3; 12 bases map to TRBD1. The CDR3 totals 18 residues. Germline V gives CDR1 SGHTA, CDR2 FQGNSA. V trimming: 5 bases; J trimming: 2 bases; junction bases outside the gene matches: 10. DNA for the CDR3: TGTGCCAGCAGCCGTTTCCCGGGACAGGGGGCGGCTGGAAACACCATATATTTT. Its protein product is CASSRFPGQGAAGNTIYF.

The V gene is TRBV6-6, the J gene TRBJ1-1, with no clear D. CDR1 and CDR2 from the germline V gene are MNHNY and SVGAGI (reference sequence). The V end was cut by 2 bases, the J end by 5 bases, with 12 bases between. The CDR3 has 14 amino acids. In DNA form, the CDR3 reads TGTGCCAGCAGTTACGAGTCCTCGGGGACTGAAGCTTTCTTT. Translating gives CASSYESSGTEAFF.

The chain joins TRBV5-1 to TRBJ1-2; D is unclear. The CDR3 sequence is 14 residues long. V was clipped by 0 bases and J by 4 bases, with 10 bases between them. Per germline, CDR1 SGHRS and CDR2 YFSETQ. The CDR3 DNA reads as TGCGCCAGCAGCTTGGGGCAGAGTTCCTATGGCTACACCTTC. It yields the protein CASSLGQSSYGYTF.

The CDR3 sequence is CASSLTSGGPGTDTQYF. The CDR3, as DNA: TGTGCCAGCAGCTTAACTAGCGGGGGACCTGGTACAGATACGCAGTATTTT. The genes are TRBV7-9 and TRBJ2-3, with TRBD2 matching over 11 bases. V trimming: 2 bases; J trimming: 3 bases; junction bases outside the gene matches: 7. The CDR3 totals 17 residues. Germline-derived CDR1 and CDR2 are SEHNR and FQNEAQ (reference sequence).

This chain links TRBV4-3 with TRBJ1-5; D is unresolved. V lost 0 bases, J lost 8 bases, and 8 bases lay in between. This CDR3 spans 13 amino acids. Germline assignment: CDR1 LGHNA and CDR2 YSLEER. The chain's CDR3 is CASSQELLKPQHF. The CDR3 coding sequence is TGCGCCAGCAGCCAAGAACTCTTAAAGCCCCAGCATTTT.